What follows describes a single TCR beta chain. The sample belongs to a study of blood T cell repertoires in COVID-19. The wider study: The origin of the acute and convalescent COVID-19 samples was the United States, Italy and Spain. T cells, B-cell-depleted T cells, or PBMCs supplied cDNA or gDNA.

Seattle enrolled patients during active infection and tracked them longitudinally. The data were produced by immunoSEQ multiplex PCR, yet TCRdb's version contains in-frame clones alone and is incomplete. The profile shows around 400,000 clones, 87% of them singletons. Germline V lookup: CDR1 MRHNA, CDR2 SNTAGT. The CDR3 is 13 amino acids. The ends lost 6 bases at V and 6 bases at J; junction bases unmatched: 4. This TCR came from a woman aged 60-75 years with COVID-19, enrolled during active disease. Sequenced input: peripheral blood. The rearrangement links TRBV6-4 to TRBJ1-2; TRBD1 aligns across 10 bases. CDR3 amino acids: CASSQTGGNGYTF. The CDR3 nucleotides read TGTGCCAGCAGCCAGACAGGGGGCAATGGCTACACCTTC.